The next 7 T cell receptor beta chains were all read from a single sample in a study of blood T cells in healthy people across ages. Primed by a sample-barcoded 5' primer and a J-beta primer mix, a second PCR proceeded for 7 to 11 cycles. One entry per CDR3 protein, called by TCRdb with MiXCR from the 5' RACE reads. The top ten hold approximately 19% of the sample, which has some 1 million distinct CDR3 sequences, less than 50% seen once. Sample: blood. These receptors originate from a woman aged 60-75 years in good health.

V gene TRBV18 combines with J gene TRBJ2-5, with 9 bases identical to TRBD2. V was pared by 6 bases and J by 11 bases, with 16 bases of the junction left unmatched. The CDR3 length is 15 residues. Germline V gene lookup returns CDR1 KGHSH and CDR2 LQKENI. The CDR3 sequence is CASSTRRPSGDEQYF. CDR3 in DNA: TGTGCCAGCTCTACCAGGCGCCCTAGCGGGGATGAGCAGTACTTC.

The chain carries TRBV24-1 and TRBJ2-3; TRBD2 matches 12 bases. The length of the CDR3 is 17 residues. J lost 5 bases, V lost 9 bases, and 14 bases had no gene match. Germline V CDR1 and CDR2: KGHDR, SFDVKD. CDR3 in DNA: TGTGCCACCCCCCGGGGAACTAGCGGGAGGAAGAAAGATACGCAGTATTTT. This translates into CATPRGTSGRKKDTQYF.

This clonotype has just one count. In DNA form, the CDR3 reads TGTGCCAGCTCACCAATACCGTTGTATGACGAGCAGTACTTC. Translating gives CASSPIPLYDEQYF. The chain links TRBV18 to TRBJ2-7; D is uncertain. This CDR3 is 14 amino acids long. CDR1 and CDR2 (germline): KGHSH, LQKENI. With 2 bases removed from V and 5 bases from J, the gap between germline ends came to 13 bases.

This rearrangement joins TRBV6-6 to TRBJ2-3, with TRBD1 matching over 8 bases. This CDR3 spans 16 amino acids. With 0 bases clipped from V and 6 bases from J, the junction kept 8 bases outside the gene matches. Germline V gene data show CDR1 as MNHNY and CDR2 as SVGAGI (reference sequence). This CDR3 reads CASSYSAGGGLDTQYF. CDR3 DNA sequence: TGTGCCAGCAGTTACTCGGCAGGGGGCGGTCTGGATACGCAGTATTTT.

The chain carries TRBV9 and TRBJ2-7; D gene uncertain. The CDR3 spans 14 residues. Trimming left V 6 bases short and J 0 bases short, with 13 bases between. Germline V gene data show CDR1 as SGDLS and CDR2 as YYNGEE. CDR3 in DNA: TGTGCCAGCAACCCAACTCGGAGCTCCTACGAGCAGTACTTC. Translation gives CASNPTRSSYEQYF. The full variable domain, its missing parts supplied by reference TRBV9 and TRBJ2-7, is DSGVTQTPKHLITATGQRVTLRCSPRSGDLSVYWYQQSLDQGLQFLIQYYNGEERAKGNILERFSAQQFPDLHSELNLSSLELGDSALYFCASNPTRSSYEQYFGPGTRLTVT.

This clonotype showed up just once. V is TRBV27 and J is TRBJ2-7; TRBD2 is a possible D gene (6 bases). The CDR3 loop spans 12 amino acids. Germline V CDR1 and CDR2: MNHEY, SMNVEV (reference sequence). V lost 5 bases to trimming and J lost 6 bases, with 11 bases between them. The chain's CDR3 is CASSPRRGEQYF. The CDR3 nucleotides are TGTGCCAGCAGTCCAAGGAGGGGCGAGCAGTACTTC.

V usage is TRBV27 and J usage is TRBJ2-5; 8 bases are a match to TRBD1. V trimming: 2 bases; J trimming: 3 bases; junction bases outside the gene matches: 5. The CDR3 contains 15 residues. Germline CDR1 and CDR2: MNHEY and SMNVEV (reference sequence). CDR3 nucleotide sequence: TGTGCCAGCAGTTTAACCTGGGACAGGAAAGAGACCCAGTACTTC. The encoded protein is CASSLTWDRKETQYF.